The entry that follows covers one T cell receptor (beta chain) sequence. In its sample, this clonotype was seen a few times. Which antigen it targets is not known. No quality values exist for individual bases; no much larger clone is one base distant. Libraries were made using PCR. The sample was run on an Illumina HiSeq 2500. Unique molecular identifiers were incorporated into TCR beta cDNA libraries to reduce PCR and sequencing biases. About 500,000 cDNA molecules were obtained for every 1 to 10 million input T cells, so each molecule roughly corresponded to one T cell. Patient libraries were prepared and sequenced with the same protocol used for the earlier healthy control dataset. Samples belonging to the same batch were prepared together, multiplexed and sequenced on a shared HiSeq lane. The source study handled its data this way. Raw barcoded reads were processed with MIGEC, and single-read molecular identifier groups were discarded before consensus assembly and CDR3 extraction. VDJtools was used for post-analysis of the clonotype tables, with diversity normalized by down-sampling every dataset to the smallest sample size. Repertoire overlap clustering matched CDR3 amino acid but not nucleotide sequences to correct batch-related cross-sample contamination. The public sequencing data were trimmed at Q25 with fastp and processed into clonotypes with MiXCR by TCRdb, which kept only in-frame beta chains. Each CDR3 protein appears once, grouped with its most common genes and DNA. The V and J calls follow TCRdb's processing rather than the paper's. The sample table lists 750,000 to 950,000 distinct CDR3 sequences, approximately 53% of them with a count of one. The ten largest clones take up approximately 4.4% of the sample.

This specimen comes from a study of post-analysis software for immune sequencing data (dated by TCRdb to between 2015 and 2016). Describing the broader study: Recorded disease courses included relapsing-remitting, secondary progressive and progressive-relapsing multiple sclerosis, with some patients lacking subtype annotation. The patient repertoires were set against eleven to twelve previously published healthy control repertoires from donors whose ages ranged from roughly 6 to 27 years. A subset of samples was prepared in parallel using single-end sample barcoding, then pooled and co-amplified after Illumina adapter ligation.

The germline V gene provides CDR1 SQVTM and CDR2 ANQGSEA. The V end loses 4 bases and the J end loses 5 bases, and a stretch of 21 bases separates them. The CDR3, cysteine through phenylalanine, is 16 amino acids long. The DNA shown is the 48-base CDR3, in frame from base 1. TCR beta repertoires were profiled from peripheral blood of more than ten young patients with multiple sclerosis to demonstrate the VDJtools post-analysis software. Multiple sclerosis patients were children and adolescents aged about 6 to 16 years. Points the paper makes about the study in general: Multiple sclerosis patients had significantly lower normalized Chao1 diversity than controls, a result that suggests substantial peripheral T-cell clonal expansion. Strong co-clustering of samples prepared in the same batch was shown by direct clustering with F measure, prompting a batch-effect correction. The multiple sclerosis patient group was slightly younger than the control group. Four or five TRBV segments, including TRBV5-6, TRBV5-1 and TRBV20-1, were significantly more frequent in patients than controls.

The sequence was collected from a girl aged 10 to 17 with multiple sclerosis. The sample comprised blood. The chain is encoded by TRBV29-1 joined to TRBJ2-1; the D match is possibly TRBD1 or TRBD2, with 5 bases aligned in each. The DNA sequence follows: TGCAGCGTTGCACGGGCACCCCGTCGAGGGGACAATGAGCAGTTCTTC. It is translated as CSVARAPRRGDNEQFF.